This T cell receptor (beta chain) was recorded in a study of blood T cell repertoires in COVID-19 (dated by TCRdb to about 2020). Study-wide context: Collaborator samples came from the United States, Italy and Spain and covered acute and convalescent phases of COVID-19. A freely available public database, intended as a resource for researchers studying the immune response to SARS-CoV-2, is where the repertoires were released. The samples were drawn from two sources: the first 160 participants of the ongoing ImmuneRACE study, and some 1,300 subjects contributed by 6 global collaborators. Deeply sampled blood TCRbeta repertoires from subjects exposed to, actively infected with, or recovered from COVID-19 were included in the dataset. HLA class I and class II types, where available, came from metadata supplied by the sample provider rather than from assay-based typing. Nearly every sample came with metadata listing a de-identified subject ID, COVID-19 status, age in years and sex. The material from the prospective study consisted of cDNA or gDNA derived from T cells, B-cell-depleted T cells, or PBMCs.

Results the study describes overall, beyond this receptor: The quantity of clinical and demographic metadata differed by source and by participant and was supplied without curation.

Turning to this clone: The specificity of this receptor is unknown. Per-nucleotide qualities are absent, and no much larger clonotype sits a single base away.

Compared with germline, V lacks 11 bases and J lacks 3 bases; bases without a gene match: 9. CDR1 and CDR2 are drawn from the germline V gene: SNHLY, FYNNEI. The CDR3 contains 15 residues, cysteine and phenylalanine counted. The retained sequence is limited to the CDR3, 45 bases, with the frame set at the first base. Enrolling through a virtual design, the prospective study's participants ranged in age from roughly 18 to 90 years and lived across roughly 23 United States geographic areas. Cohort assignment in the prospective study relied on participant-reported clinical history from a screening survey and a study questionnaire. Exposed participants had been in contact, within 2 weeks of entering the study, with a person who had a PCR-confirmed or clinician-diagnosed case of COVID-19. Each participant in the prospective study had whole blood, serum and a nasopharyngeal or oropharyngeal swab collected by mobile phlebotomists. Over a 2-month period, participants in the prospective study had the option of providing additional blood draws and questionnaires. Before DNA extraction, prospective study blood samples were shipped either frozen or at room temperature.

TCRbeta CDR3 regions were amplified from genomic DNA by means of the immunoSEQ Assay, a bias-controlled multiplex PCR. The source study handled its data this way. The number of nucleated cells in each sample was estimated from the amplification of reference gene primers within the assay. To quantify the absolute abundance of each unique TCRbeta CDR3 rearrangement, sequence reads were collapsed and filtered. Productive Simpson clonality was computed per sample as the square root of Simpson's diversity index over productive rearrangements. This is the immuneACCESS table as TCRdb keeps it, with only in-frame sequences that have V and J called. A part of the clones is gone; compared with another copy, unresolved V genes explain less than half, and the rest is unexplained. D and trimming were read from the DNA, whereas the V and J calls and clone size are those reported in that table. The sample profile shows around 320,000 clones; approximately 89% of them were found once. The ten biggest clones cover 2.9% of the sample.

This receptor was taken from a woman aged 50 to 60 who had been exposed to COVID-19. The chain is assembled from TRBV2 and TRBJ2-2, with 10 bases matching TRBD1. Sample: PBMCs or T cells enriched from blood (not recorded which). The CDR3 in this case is CASDKGTGDTGELFF. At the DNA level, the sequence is TGTGCCTCCGACAAGGGGACAGGGGACACCGGGGAGCTGTTTTTT.